Below are 10 T cell receptor beta chains sequenced from a single sample in a study of CD4 and CD8 cells across lung adenocarcinoma regions. TCRdb independently ran MiXCR on the PCR reads; one entry per CDR3 protein. The data contain around 18,000 distinct CDR3 sequences, approximately 50% of them singletons. Sequenced material: CD8+ T cells from the margin of a lung tumor. Source of these receptors: a male donor with lung adenocarcinoma. The CD4 and CD8 labels of this study may be unreliable.

Concerning this clonotype itself: At one boundary the junction diverges from the germline segment, which might be a read error. V usage is TRBV27 and J usage is TRBJ2-1; TRBD2 matches 11 bases. The germline V gene has CDR1 MNHEY and CDR2 SMNVEV (reference sequence). The CDR3 has 17 amino acids. The CDR3: CASILSSRTSGSHEQFF. DNA of the CDR3: TGTGCCAGCATTTTATCCTCGCGGACTAGCGGGTCGCATGAGCAGTTCTTC.

The chain's CDR3 is CASSQDRGRDGTQYF. The CDR3 DNA follows: TGCGCCAGCAGCCAAGATCGAGGCAGGGATGGGACCCAGTACTTC. V usage is TRBV4-1 and J usage is TRBJ2-5; tentatively, D is TRBD1 (5 bases). The CDR3 is 15 amino acids. The V end lost 0 bases, the J end lost 7 bases, and 15 bases lay between the germline ends. Per the germline V gene, CDR1 is MGHRA and CDR2 is YSYEKL.

This clonotype has a count of ten or more. The V and J genes are TRBV6-1 and TRBJ1-6, with D possibly matching TRBD1 (5 bases). The ends were cut back, 8 bases at V and 14 bases at J, with 16 bases in the middle. The CDR3 length is 12 residues. Per the germline V gene, CDR1 is MNHNS and CDR2 is SASEGT. The CDR3 DNA sequence: TGTGCCAGCGGCACCGGGGGGTACGCCCTCCACTTT. Amino acids: CASGTGGYALHF.

The V call is TRBV10-2, the J call TRBJ2-4; D possibly uses TRBD1 or TRBD2 (5 bases each). The CDR3 runs 17 residues. V was pared by 2 bases and J by 8 bases, with 22 bases between. CDR1 is WSHSY and CDR2 is SAAADI in the germline V gene. Here the CDR3 reads CASSERPGGSAQDIQYF. CDR3 bases: TGCGCCAGCAGTGAGCGTCCTGGGGGTAGTGCCCAAGACATTCAGTACTTC.

This sequence joins TRBV28 and TRBJ1-5; D gene unclear. Matching the DNA end better, TRBJ1-6 makes the J call doubtful. This CDR3 has 16 amino acids. Germline CDR1 MDHEN, CDR2 SYDVKM. CDR3 in DNA: TGTGCCAGCAGTTCCGTAAGGTGGAATAGCAATCAGCCCCTCCACTTT. The encoded protein is CASSSVRWNSNQPLHF.

This chain joins TRBV30 and TRBJ1-4; possibly TRBD1 for D (5 bases). Trimming removed 1 base at V and 5 bases at J, with 8 bases between. Germline V CDR1 and CDR2: GTSNPN, SVGIG (reference sequence). The CDR3 length is 13 residues. The CDR3 loop reads CAWSGGVNEKLFF. The CDR3 DNA sequence: TGTGCCTGGAGTGGGGGGGTAAATGAAAAACTGTTTTTT.

V is TRBV7-6 and J is TRBJ2-5; 7 bases align to TRBD2. The end of the DNA is better explained by TRBJ2-1, so the J call may be wrong. The V gene's germline CDR1 is SGHVS and CDR2 FNYEAQ. This CDR3 has 14 amino acids. The CDR3 loop reads CASSLEVVLAEQFF. Written as DNA, the CDR3 is TGTGCCAGCAGCTTAGAGGTGGTTCTAGCGGAACAGTTCTTC.

This clonotype has at least ten counts. The CDR3 protein is CASSFYRGGGETQYF. CDR3 sequence (DNA): TGTGCCAGCAGTTTTTACAGGGGAGGAGGAGAGACCCAGTACTTC. The chain employs TRBV12-3 or TRBV12-4 and TRBJ2-5; perhaps TRBD1 as D (7 bases). The CDR3 is made up of 15 amino acids. The V and J ends lost 3 bases and 4 bases respectively, with 15 bases between them.

The chain employs TRBV11-2 and TRBJ2-3; unclear D gene. Trimming took 0 bases from V and 14 from J, leaving 15 bases between them. CDR1 is SGHAT, CDR2 FQNNGV, per germline. There are 13 residues in the CDR3. The CDR3 spells CASSLEPSSSTYF. In DNA, the CDR3 is TGTGCCAGCAGCTTAGAACCCTCTTCTTCAACGTATTTT.

This clonotype was counted ten times or more. V usage is TRBV11-3 and J usage is TRBJ2-1; the match to TRBD2 covers 8 bases. This CDR3 is 15 amino acids long. Germline V gives CDR1 SGHNT, CDR2 YENEEA. J was trimmed by 5 bases and V by 5 bases; bases with no gene match: 8. The CDR3 loop is CASSPELAENNEQFF. The CDR3 DNA is TGTGCCAGCAGCCCGGAACTAGCGGAAAACAATGAGCAGTTCTTC.